Shown below are 8 T cell receptor beta chains from a single sample sequenced in a study of T-cell reconstitution after alpha-beta-depleted transplantation in children. Unique molecular identifiers were used to barcode this TCRbeta library. TCRdb processed the PCR reads anew with MiXCR; each CDR3 protein has one entry. This sample has roughly 100,000 distinct CDR3 sequences, with more than 7% found just once. The specimen comprised PBMCs from the stem cell graft donor, sampled from the stem cell graft. These receptors originate from a human donor who donated a stem cell graft to a child with congenital amegakaryocytic thrombocytopenia.

This clonotype appeared many times. The gene calls are TRBV10-3 and TRBJ2-2; the match to TRBD1 covers 7 bases. This CDR3 spans 17 amino acids. From germline, CDR1 is ENHRY and CDR2 SYGVKD. Germline trimming cut 5 bases from V and 6 bases from J; bases unmatched to any gene: 15. This CDR3 is CAISSMKGAIAAGELFF. As DNA, the CDR3 is TGTGCCATCAGTTCTATGAAGGGGGCGATCGCCGCCGGGGAGCTGTTTTTT.

The table lists this clonotype with many counts. This chain links TRBV5-1 with TRBJ2-1, with TRBD2 identical over 14 bases. Trimming removed 3 bases from V and 8 bases from J; junction bases left unmatched: 10. Germline values: CDR1 SGHRS, CDR2 YFSETQ. This CDR3 contains 17 residues. The DNA for the CDR3 is TGCGCCAGCAGCTCTTATCCCGGGACTAGCGGGGGAGATGAGCAGTTCTTC. It is translated as CASSSYPGTSGGDEQFF.

With respect to this clonotype: The conserved phenylalanine or tryptophan normally closing the CDR3 is absent here, so this likely arose from a read error. J is TRBJ2-2 and V is TRBV12-3 or TRBV12-4; D is unclear. The CDR3 totals 13 residues. Deletions cut 7 bases from V and 2 bases from J, with 8 bases between. The CDR3 loop reads CASKPDNTGELFL. CDR3 nucleotide sequence: TGTGCCAGCAAACCGGACAACACCGGGGAGCTGTTTTTG.

This clonotype occurred many times. The chain links TRBV18 to TRBJ2-7, with D perhaps TRBD2 (6 bases). V was trimmed by 6 bases and J by 1 base, leaving 13 bases between them. From germline, CDR1 is KGHSH and CDR2 LQKENI. This CDR3 region has 14 residues. CDR3 sequence (DNA): TGTGCCAGCTCTAACCTCGGGGGATCCTACGAGCAGTACTTC. Protein product: CASSNLGGSYEQYF.

This clonotype has at least ten counts. The chain employs TRBV18 and TRBJ2-7, with D unclear. Germline CDR1 reads KGHSH; CDR2 reads LQKENI. Trimming took 2 bases from V and 3 from J, leaving 8 bases between them. CDR3 size: 13 residues. CDR3 DNA sequence: TGTGCCAGCTCACCAGACTCAAACTACGAGCAGTACTTC. Protein product: CASSPDSNYEQYF.

This rearrangement joins TRBV7-8 to TRBJ1-2; TRBD1 might be the D (6 bases). The CDR3 is made up of 13 amino acids. Germline-derived CDR1 and CDR2 are SGHVS and FQNEAQ. With 5 bases removed from V and 5 bases from J, the gap between germline ends came to 12 bases. The CDR3 region has the DNA TGTGCCAGCAGCCCATCACAGGGTTATGGCTACACCTTC. This codes for CASSPSQGYGYTF. Supplemented by reference TRBV7-8 and TRBJ1-2, the full variable domain reads GAGVSQSPRYKVAKRGQDVALRCDPISGHVSLFWYQQALGQGPEFLTYFQNEAQLDKSGLPSDRFFAERPEGSVSTLKIQRTQQEDSAVYLCASSPSQGYGYTFGSGTRLTVV.

In its sample, this clonotype was seen many times. The chain links TRBV5-1 to TRBJ2-1; TRBD2 matches 14 bases. The germline V gene encodes CDR1 SGHRS and CDR2 YFSETQ. The CDR3 is 16 residues long. The V segment lost 4 bases and the J segment 0 bases; nucleotides outside the gene matches: 0. The chain's CDR3 is CASSGTSGSSYNEQFF. Written as DNA, the CDR3 is TGCGCCAGCAGCGGGACTAGCGGGAGCTCCTACAATGAGCAGTTCTTC.

On this clonotype: A much more abundant neighbour one base away suggests this may be a read error. J is TRBJ2-2 and V is TRBV7-9; D unclear. This CDR3 is 13 amino acids long. Germline assignment: CDR1 SEHNR and CDR2 FQNEAQ (reference sequence). The V end was cut by 5 bases, the J end by 0 bases, with 4 bases between. CDR3 DNA: TGTGCCAGCAGCAACACGAACACCGGGGAGCTGTTTTTT. Translation: CASSNTNTGELFF.